This TCR beta chain is drawn from a study of T cells in Graves' hyperthyroidism and ophthalmopathy. Study-level points and caveats: By a 13 V-J model, ophthalmopathy was set apart from stable hyperthyroidism. Also found in blood were most expanded thyroid clonotypes above 0.001.

This CDR3 contains 16 residues. V gave up 6 bases and J gave up 5 bases; unmatched junction bases: 8. Germline V gives CDR1 ENHRY, CDR2 SYGVKD. This clonotype was picked up many times. Its target is not known. Amplification targeted TCR beta CDR3 regions from RNA transcripts. First-round RT-PCR of the TCR CDR3 relied on the HTBI primer set. Using its own MiXCR run on the multiplex PCR reads, TCRdb lists one record per CDR3 protein. The sample records about 400,000 distinct CDR3 sequences, roughly 25% being singletons. This chain uses TRBV10-3 with TRBJ2-1; TRBD2 aligns across 12 bases. This clonotype originated in a man over 45 with Graves' hyperthyroidism. The sequenced sample was blood. In DNA form, the CDR3 reads TGTGCCATCAGCTTTGGGACTAGCGGGCTGAACAATGAGCAGTTCTTC. The encoded protein is CAISFGTSGLNNEQFF.